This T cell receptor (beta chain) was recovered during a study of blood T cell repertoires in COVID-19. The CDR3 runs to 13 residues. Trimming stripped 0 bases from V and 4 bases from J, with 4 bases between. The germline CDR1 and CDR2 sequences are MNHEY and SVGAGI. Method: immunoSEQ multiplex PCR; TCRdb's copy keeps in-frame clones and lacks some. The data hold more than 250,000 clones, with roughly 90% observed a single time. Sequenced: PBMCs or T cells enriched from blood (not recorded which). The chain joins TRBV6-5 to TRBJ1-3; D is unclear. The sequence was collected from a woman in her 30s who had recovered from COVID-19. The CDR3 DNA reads TGTGCCAGCAGTTACTCTATAGGAAACACCATATATTTT. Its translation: CASSYSIGNTIYF.